This T cell receptor beta chain comes out of a study of cytomegalovirus exposure and HLA in healthy donors. CDR3 length: 15 amino acids. Trimming left V 2 bases short and J 2 bases short, with 10 bases between. In germline, CDR1 is SEHNR, CDR2 FQNEAQ (reference sequence). Healthy bone marrow donors supplied every sample. Despite likely unrecorded immune exposures, the donors were nominally healthy at the time of sampling. Notes on this clone: Its antigen is still unknown.

Vbeta (60) and Jbeta (13) primers were used in the PCR. The protocol was immunoSEQ multiplex PCR, while the TCRdb copy is restricted to in-frame clones and leaves out a portion. This table has tens of thousands of clones, roughly a tenth appearing once. Whole-study results and caveats: Researchers had no immune exposure information except CMV serostatus available.

The chain links TRBV7-9 to TRBJ1-3; a possible D gene is TRBD1 (6 bases). This TCR was sampled from a man between 60 and 70 years old in good health and CMV-seropositive. Material: PBMCs. The CDR3 region has the DNA TGTGCCAGCAGCTTACTGGACAGTCCTGGAAACACCATATATTTT. Translated: CASSLLDSPGNTIYF.